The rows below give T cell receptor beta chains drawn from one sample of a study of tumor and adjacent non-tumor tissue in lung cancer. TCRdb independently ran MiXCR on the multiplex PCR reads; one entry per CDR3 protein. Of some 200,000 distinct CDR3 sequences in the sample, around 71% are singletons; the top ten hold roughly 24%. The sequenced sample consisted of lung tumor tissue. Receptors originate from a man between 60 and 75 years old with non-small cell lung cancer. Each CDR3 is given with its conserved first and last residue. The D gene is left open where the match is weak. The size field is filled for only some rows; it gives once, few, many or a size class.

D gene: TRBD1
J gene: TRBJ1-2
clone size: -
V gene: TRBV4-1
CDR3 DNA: TGCGCCAGCAGTCCCGGTGAAACAGGGGACTACTATGTCTACACCTTC
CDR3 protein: CASSPGETGDYYVYTF

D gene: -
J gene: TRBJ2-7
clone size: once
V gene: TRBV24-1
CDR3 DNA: TGTGCCATCGCGGGGCCCAATCGATGCGAGCAGTACTTC
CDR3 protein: CAIAGPNRCEQYF

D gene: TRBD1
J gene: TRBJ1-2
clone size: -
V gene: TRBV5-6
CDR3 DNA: TGTGCCAGCAGCTTGGGGCAGGGGGATGGCTACACCTTC
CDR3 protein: CASSLGQGDGYTF

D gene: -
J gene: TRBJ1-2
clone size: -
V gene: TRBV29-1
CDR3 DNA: TGCAGCGTTGAAGCCATTGCCGGGGTTCAGGGTGGCTACACTTTC
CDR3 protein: CSVEAIAGVQGGYTF

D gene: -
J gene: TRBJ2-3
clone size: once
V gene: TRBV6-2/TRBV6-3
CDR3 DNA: TGTGCCAGCACCTACAGGTTCGCAGATACGCAGTATTTT
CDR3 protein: CASTYRFADTQYF

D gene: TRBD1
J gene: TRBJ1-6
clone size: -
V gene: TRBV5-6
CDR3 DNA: TGTGCCAGCAGCGGAGACAGGGGACGGTATAATTCACCCCCCCACTTT
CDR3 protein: CASSGDRGRYNSPPHF

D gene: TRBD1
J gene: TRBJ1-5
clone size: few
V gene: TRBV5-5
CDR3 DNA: TGTGCCAGCAGTTTGGAGACAGGGAATCAGCCCCAGCATTTT
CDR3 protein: CASSLETGNQPQHF

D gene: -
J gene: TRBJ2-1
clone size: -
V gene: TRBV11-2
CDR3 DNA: TGTGTCAGCAGCTCTAGTGGGGGATACAATGAGCAGTTCTTC
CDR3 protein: CVSSSSGGYNEQFF

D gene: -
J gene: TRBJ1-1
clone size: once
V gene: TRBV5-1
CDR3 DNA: TGCGCCAGCAGCTTGGCCGGGGAAAAGGACACTGAAGCTTTCTTT
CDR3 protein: CASSLAGEKDTEAFF

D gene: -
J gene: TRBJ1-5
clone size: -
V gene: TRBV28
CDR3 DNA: TGTGCCAGCAGTTTATTTTACACGGGGACATGGGGTCAGCCACGGCATTTT
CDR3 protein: CASSLFYTGTWGQPRHF

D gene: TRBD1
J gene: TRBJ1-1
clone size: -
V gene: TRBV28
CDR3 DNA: TGTGCCAGCAGCCCGGGGACAGCCATGAACACTGAAGCTTTCTTT
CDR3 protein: CASSPGTAMNTEAFF

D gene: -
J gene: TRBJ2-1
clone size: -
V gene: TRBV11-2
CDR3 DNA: TGTGCCATCAGGGATTACAGGAAATTATTCTCCTGCAATGAGCAGTTCTTC
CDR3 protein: CAIRDYRKLFSCNEQFF

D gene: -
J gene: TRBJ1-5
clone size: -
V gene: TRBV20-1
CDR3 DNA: TGCAATGCCCCTGCGTCAGGGTCTAAGAATCAGCCCCAGCATTTT
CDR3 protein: CNAPASGSKNQPQHF

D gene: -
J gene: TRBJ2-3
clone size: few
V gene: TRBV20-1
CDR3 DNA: TGCAGTGCTAGAGATCGACAGTCCACAGATACGCAGTATTTT
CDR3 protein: CSARDRQSTDTQYF

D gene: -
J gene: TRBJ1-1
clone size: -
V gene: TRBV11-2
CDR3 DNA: TGTACCAGCAGCTTAGGCGAGGGGGGTACTGAAGCTTTCTTT
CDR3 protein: CTSSLGEGGTEAFF

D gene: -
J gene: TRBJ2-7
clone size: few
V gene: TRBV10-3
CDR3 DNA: TGTGCCATCAGTGAGTCGGGTGGCAGGTCCTACGAGCAGTACTTC
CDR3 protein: CAISESGGRSYEQYF

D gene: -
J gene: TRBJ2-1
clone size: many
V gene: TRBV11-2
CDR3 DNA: TGTGCCAGCAGCTTAGCGCCCGGGGACTACAATGAGCAGTTCTTC
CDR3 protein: CASSLAPGDYNEQFF

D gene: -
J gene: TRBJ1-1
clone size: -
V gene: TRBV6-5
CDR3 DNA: TGTGACAGCAGTTTTTCACGCATTATTAGGGTGGCGAACACTGAAGCGTTCTTT
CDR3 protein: CDSSFSRIIRVANTEAFF

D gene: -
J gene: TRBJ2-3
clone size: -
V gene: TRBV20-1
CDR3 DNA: TGCAGTGATCCACGACTAGACGAGGATATGCAGTATTTT
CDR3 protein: CSDPRLDEDMQYF

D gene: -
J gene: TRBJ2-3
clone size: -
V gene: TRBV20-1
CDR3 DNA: TGCAGCGCTAGGGGTGGGGTCACAGTTACGCATTATTTT
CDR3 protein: CSARGGVTVTHYF

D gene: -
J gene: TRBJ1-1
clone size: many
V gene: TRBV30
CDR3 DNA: TGTGCCTACAGAAGGGGACCCCAGGGAGCTTTCTTT
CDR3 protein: CAYRRGPQGAFF

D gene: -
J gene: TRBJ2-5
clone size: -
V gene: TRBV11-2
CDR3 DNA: TGTGCCAGCAGCTTTTCCGCGGAAGAGACCCAATACTTC
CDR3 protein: CASSFSAEETQYF

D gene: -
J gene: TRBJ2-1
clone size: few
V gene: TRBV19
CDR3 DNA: TGTGCCAGTAGTATCGACAGGGGTGCGGGGGTGAATGAGCAGTTCTTC
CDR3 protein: CASSIDRGAGVNEQFF

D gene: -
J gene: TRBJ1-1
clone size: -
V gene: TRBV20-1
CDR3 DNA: TGCAGCGCTAGACCCTTGACAGAGAGATTGGACACTGAAGCTTTCTTT
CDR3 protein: CSARPLTERLDTEAFF

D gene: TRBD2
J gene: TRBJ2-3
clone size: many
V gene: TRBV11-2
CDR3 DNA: TGTGCCAGCAGCCGTAGCGGGGGGGGGGGAGATACGCAGTATTTT
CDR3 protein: CASSRSGGGGDTQYF